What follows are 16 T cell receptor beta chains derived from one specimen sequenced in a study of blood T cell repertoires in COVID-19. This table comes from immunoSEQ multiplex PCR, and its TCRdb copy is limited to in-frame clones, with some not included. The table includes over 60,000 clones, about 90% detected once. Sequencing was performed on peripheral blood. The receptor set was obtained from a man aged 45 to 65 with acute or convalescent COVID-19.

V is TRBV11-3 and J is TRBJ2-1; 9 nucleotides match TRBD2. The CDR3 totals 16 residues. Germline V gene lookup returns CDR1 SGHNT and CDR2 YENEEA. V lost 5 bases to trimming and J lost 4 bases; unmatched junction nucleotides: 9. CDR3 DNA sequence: TGTGCCAGCAGCGGAGACCCTAGCGGGAAGTACAATGAGCAGTTCTTC. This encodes CASSGDPSGKYNEQFF. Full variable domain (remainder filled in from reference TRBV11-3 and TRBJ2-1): EAGVVQSPRYKIIEKKQPVAFWCNPISGHNTLYWYLQNLGQGPELLIRYENEEAVDDSQLPKDRFSAERLKGVDSTLKIQPAELGDSAVYLCASSGDPSGKYNEQFFGPGTRLTVL.

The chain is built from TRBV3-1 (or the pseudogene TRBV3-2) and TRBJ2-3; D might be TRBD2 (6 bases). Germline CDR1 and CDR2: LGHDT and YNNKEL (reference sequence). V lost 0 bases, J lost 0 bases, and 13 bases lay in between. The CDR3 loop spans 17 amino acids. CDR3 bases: TGTGCCAGCAGCCAAGACTCCGGGAGAAGTAGCACAGATACGCAGTATTTT. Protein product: CASSQDSGRSSTDTQYF.

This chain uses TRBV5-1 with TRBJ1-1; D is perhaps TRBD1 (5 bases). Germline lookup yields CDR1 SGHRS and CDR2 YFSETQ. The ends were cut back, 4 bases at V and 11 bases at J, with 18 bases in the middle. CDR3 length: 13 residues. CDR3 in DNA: TGCGCCAGCAGCCAAGAGACAGTTACTCGGGCTTTCTTT. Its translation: CASSQETVTRAFF.

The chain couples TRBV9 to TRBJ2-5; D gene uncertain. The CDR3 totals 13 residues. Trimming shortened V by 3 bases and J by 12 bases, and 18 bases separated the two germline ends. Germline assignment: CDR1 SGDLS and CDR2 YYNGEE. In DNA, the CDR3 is TGTGCCAGCAGCGAAGAACGAGACATGAAAAAGTACTTC. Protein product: CASSEERDMKKYF.

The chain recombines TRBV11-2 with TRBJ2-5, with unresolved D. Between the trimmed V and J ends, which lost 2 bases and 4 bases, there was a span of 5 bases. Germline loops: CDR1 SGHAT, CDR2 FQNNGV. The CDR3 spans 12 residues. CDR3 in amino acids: CASSLRSETQYF. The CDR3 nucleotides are TGTGCCAGCAGCTTACGGTCAGAGACCCAGTACTTC.

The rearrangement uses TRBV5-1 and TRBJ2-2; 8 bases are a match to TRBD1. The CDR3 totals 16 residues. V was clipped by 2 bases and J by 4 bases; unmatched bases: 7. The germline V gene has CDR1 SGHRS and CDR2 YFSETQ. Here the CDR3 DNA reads TGCGCCAGCAGCTTTCAGGGGGCGCGGGGCACCGGGGAGCTGTTTTTT. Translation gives CASSFQGARGTGELFF.

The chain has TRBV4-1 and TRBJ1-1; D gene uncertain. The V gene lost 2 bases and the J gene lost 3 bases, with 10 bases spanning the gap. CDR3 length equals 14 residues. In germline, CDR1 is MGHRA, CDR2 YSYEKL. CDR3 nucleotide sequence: TGCGCCAGCAGCCAACCCACCCGGGACACTGAAGCTTTCTTT. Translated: CASSQPTRDTEAFF.

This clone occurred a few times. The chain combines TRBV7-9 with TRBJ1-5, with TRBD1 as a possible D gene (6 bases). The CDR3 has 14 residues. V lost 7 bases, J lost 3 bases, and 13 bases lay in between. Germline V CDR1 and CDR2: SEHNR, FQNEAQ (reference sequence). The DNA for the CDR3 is TGTGCCAGCACCGCAGGGGTTGACAATCAGCCCCAGCATTTT. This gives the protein CASTAGVDNQPQHF.

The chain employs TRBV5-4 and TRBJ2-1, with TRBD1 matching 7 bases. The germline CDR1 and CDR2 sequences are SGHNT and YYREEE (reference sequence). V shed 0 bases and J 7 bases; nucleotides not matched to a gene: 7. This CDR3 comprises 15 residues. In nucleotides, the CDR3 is TGTGCCAGCAGCTTGGCAGGGGGAGTAGTGAATGAGCAGTTCTTC. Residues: CASSLAGGVVNEQFF.

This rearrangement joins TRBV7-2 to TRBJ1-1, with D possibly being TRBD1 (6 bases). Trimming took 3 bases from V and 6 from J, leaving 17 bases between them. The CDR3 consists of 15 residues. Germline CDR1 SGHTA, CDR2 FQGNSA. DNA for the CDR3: TGTGCCAGCAGCTTTAGGGGGGGGCTATTTGCTGAAGCTTTCTTT. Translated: CASSFRGGLFAEAFF.

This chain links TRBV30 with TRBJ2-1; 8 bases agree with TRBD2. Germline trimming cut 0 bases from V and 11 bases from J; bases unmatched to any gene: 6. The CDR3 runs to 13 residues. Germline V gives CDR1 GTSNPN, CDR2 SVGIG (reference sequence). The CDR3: CAWSVSAGGKQFF. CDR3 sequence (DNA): TGTGCCTGGAGTGTTTCTGCGGGGGGCAAGCAGTTCTTC.

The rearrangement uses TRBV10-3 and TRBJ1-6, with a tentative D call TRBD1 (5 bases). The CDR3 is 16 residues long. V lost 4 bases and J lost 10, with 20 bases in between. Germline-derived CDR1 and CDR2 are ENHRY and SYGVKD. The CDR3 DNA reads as TGTGCCATCAGTGTGGGGACCGGGGGTGGATGGTCACCCCTCCACTTT. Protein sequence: CAISVGTGGGWSPLHF.

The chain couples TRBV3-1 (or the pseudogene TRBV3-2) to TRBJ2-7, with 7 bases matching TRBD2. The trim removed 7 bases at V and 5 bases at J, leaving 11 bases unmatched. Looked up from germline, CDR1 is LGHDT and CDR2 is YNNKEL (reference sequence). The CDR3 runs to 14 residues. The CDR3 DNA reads TGTGCCAGCATGCCCCAAGGGAGGGTCGACGAGCAGTACTTC. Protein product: CASMPQGRVDEQYF.

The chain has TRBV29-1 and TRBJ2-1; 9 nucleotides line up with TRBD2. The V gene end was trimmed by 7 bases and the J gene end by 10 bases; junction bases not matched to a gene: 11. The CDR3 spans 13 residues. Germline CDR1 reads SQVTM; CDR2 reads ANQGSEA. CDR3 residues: CSASGNPDGEQFF. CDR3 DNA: TGCAGCGCTAGCGGGAATCCCGATGGCGAGCAGTTCTTC.

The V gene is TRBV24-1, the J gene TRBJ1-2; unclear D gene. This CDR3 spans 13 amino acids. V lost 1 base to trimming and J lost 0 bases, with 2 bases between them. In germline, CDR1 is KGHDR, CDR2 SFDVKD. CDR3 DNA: TGTGCCACCAGTGATTTCGCTAACTATGGCTACACCTTC. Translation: CATSDFANYGYTF.

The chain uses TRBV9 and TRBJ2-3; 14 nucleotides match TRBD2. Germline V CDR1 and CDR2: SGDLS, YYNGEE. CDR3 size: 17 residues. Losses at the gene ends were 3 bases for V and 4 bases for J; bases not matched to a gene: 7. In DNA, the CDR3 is TGTGCCAGCAGCGCCCGACTAGCGGGAGGGCTGTCAGATACGCAGTATTTT. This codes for CASSARLAGGLSDTQYF.